These T cell receptor beta chains were read from a single sample in a study of CD8 T cells in Susac syndrome. TCRdb used MiXCR to reprocess the immunoSEQ multiplex PCR reads, holding one entry per CDR3 protein. The sample has about 130,000 distinct CDR3 sequences; roughly 94% are singletons. Material: CD4+ T cells from PBMCs. The receptors originated from a human donor with multiple sclerosis. Both conserved end residues are part of each CDR3. Each record gives: clone size, D gene, J gene, V gene, CDR3 protein, CDR3 DNA. A D gene is named only where the DNA matches it firmly. Expanded clones get a size class; other rows say once, few or many, or leave the size out.

- | TRBD1 | TRBJ1-2 | TRBV19 | CASSINPPGTGQGGNGYTF | TGTGCCAGTAGTATAAACCCCCCCGGGACAGGACAAGGCGGGAATGGCTACACCTTC
- | - | TRBJ1-6 | TRBV20-1 | CSARSAGGPYNSPLHF | TGCAGTGCTAGATCGGCGGGAGGGCCCTATAATTCACCCCTCCACTTT
- | TRBD1 | TRBJ2-5 | TRBV5-1 | CASSKQGSVGETQYF | TGCGCCAGCAGCAAACAGGGGTCCGTAGGAGAGACCCAGTACTTC
- | - | TRBJ2-4 | TRBV4-3 | CASSRNFGGSTKNIQYF | TGCGCCAGCAGCCGCAACTTTGGGGGCTCTACCAAAAACATTCAGTACTTC
once | - | TRBJ2-7 | TRBV30 | CAWGGLTSSYEQYF | TGTGCCTGGGGGGGGCTAACTAGCTCCTACGAGCAGTACTTC
- | - | TRBJ2-5 | TRBV5-6 | CASGLETQYF | TGTGCCAGCGGCCTGGAGACCCAGTACTTC
- | - | TRBJ1-2 | TRBV19 | CASGIRNQDGYTF | TGTGCCAGTGGGATCAGGAATCAGGATGGCTACACCTTC
- | - | TRBJ1-1 | TRBV4-2 | CASSRTRGATGDTEAFF | TGTGCCAGCAGCCGCACTCGGGGGGCGACAGGAGACACTGAAGCTTTCTTT
- | - | TRBJ1-3 | TRBV29-1 | CSSPTGNTIYF | TGCAGCTCTCCGACAGGAAACACCATATATTTT
- | TRBD2 | TRBJ2-1 | TRBV9 | CASSVDGTSAYNEQFF | TGTGCCAGCAGCGTAGACGGGACTAGCGCGTACAATGAGCAGTTCTTC
- | - | TRBJ2-1 | TRBV29-1 | CSVNSGGEQFF | TGCAGCGTGAACAGTGGGGGTGAGCAGTTCTTC
- | - | TRBJ2-2 | TRBV30 | CAWTGSGELFF | TGTGCCTGGACGGGGTCCGGGGAGCTGTTTTTT
- | - | TRBJ2-3 | TRBV30 | CAWRTGLMGGTQYF | TGTGCCTGGAGGACGGGACTGATGGGAGGTACGCAGTATTTT
- | - | TRBJ2-2 | TRBV5-4 | CASSGLQGSTGELFF | TGTGCCAGCAGCGGATTACAGGGTTCCACCGGGGAGCTGTTTTTT
- | - | TRBJ2-7 | TRBV5-1 | CASSSGDHSTYEQYF | TGCGCCAGCAGCTCGGGGGACCACTCTACCTACGAGCAGTACTTC
- | TRBD1 | TRBJ2-5 | TRBV3-1 | CASSPTGGEETQYF | TGTGCCAGCAGCCCGACAGGGGGCGAAGAGACCCAGTACTTC
- | - | TRBJ2-3 | TRBV5-1 | CASSLSSTDTQYF | TGCGCCAGCAGTTTGTCTTCCACAGATACGCAGTATTTT
- | - | TRBJ2-5 | TRBV3-1 | CASSHRVPVRETQYF | TGTGCCAGCAGCCATAGGGTCCCCGTGAGGGAGACCCAGTACTTC
- | - | TRBJ1-2 | TRBV6-5 | CASSLDGYYGYTF | TGTGCCAGCAGTTTGGACGGGTACTATGGCTACACCTTC
- | - | TRBJ2-5 | TRBV6-2/TRBV6-3 | CASRPGRSQETQYF | TGTGCCAGCAGACCGGGACGGTCCCAAGAGACCCAGTACTTC
- | TRBD2 | TRBJ2-7 | TRBV5-1 | CASSGGLAGVVYEQYF | TGCGCCAGCAGCGGGGGACTAGCGGGAGTAGTCTACGAGCAGTACTTC
- | - | TRBJ2-7 | TRBV5-4 | CASSTGGGQSSYEQYF | TGTGCCAGCAGCACTGGTGGAGGGCAGAGTTCCTACGAGCAGTACTTC
- | - | TRBJ2-5 | TRBV12-3/TRBV12-4 | CASSLNSNQETQYF | TGTGCCAGCAGTTTAAATTCCAACCAAGAGACCCAGTACTTC
once | - | TRBJ1-1 | TRBV28 | CATTGNTEAFF | TGTGCCACCACAGGGAACACTGAAGCTTTCTTT
- | - | TRBJ2-3 | TRBV6-1 | CASSVGLVSTDTQYF | TGTGCCAGCAGTGTGGGTCTAGTCAGCACAGATACGCAGTATTTT
once | - | TRBJ1-2 | TRBV3-1 | CASSQAGGYTF | TGTGCCAGCAGCCAAGCGGGTGGCTACACCTTC
- | - | TRBJ1-1 | TRBV5-1 | CASSAGTRTEAFF | TGCGCCAGCAGTGCAGGTACGAGGACTGAAGCTTTCTTT
- | TRBD1 | TRBJ1-5 | TRBV4-1 | CASSPGQERGASAPAF | TGCGCCAGCAGCCCTGGACAGGAGAGAGGCGCGTCGGCCCCAGCATTT
- | - | TRBJ2-1 | TRBV2 | CASSVGTTRWDDQFF | TGTGCCAGCAGTGTCGGGACAACCCGTTGGGATGATCAGTTCTTC
- | - | TRBJ1-1 | TRBV7-8 | CASSLAYRTANTEAFF | TGTGCCAGCAGCTTAGCGTACCGGACAGCGAACACTGAAGCTTTCTTT
- | - | TRBJ2-2 | TRBV30 | CAWRWAANTGELFF | TGTGCCTGGCGCTGGGCCGCGAACACCGGGGAGCTGTTTTTT
- | - | TRBJ2-5 | TRBV6-2/TRBV6-3 | CASTEREETQYF | TGTGCCAGCACGGAAAGGGAAGAGACCCAGTACTTC
- | - | TRBJ1-2 | TRBV7-9 | CASSLEGMAYGYTF | TGTGCCAGCAGCTTAGAGGGGATGGCCTATGGCTACACCTTC
- | TRBD1 | TRBJ2-7 | TRBV20-1 | CSALPGTGAYEQYF | TGCAGTGCTCTCCCCGGGACAGGGGCCTACGAGCAGTACTTC
- | - | TRBJ2-6 | TRBV6-6 | CASTLSSGANVLTF | TGTGCCAGCACGCTTAGCTCTGGGGCCAACGTCCTGACTTTC
- | - | TRBJ2-7 | TRBV12-3/TRBV12-4 | CASSRRDTSSYEQYF | TGTGCCAGCAGTCGAAGAGACACCAGCTCCTACGAGCAGTACTTC
- | TRBD1 | TRBJ2-7 | TRBV7-9 | CASSLERTGGSWGEQYF | TGTGCCAGCAGCTTAGAGCGGACAGGGGGCTCCTGGGGAGAGCAGTACTTC
- | - | TRBJ1-1 | TRBV10-3 | CAISEGTVNTEAFF | TGTGCCATCAGTGAGGGGACGGTTAACACTGAAGCTTTCTTT
- | - | TRBJ2-4 | TRBV7-9 | CASSLDGGPGAKNIQYF | TGTGCCAGCAGCTTAGACGGGGGGCCGGGGGCCAAAAACATTCAGTACTTC
- | - | TRBJ2-1 | TRBV6-6 | CASSYSKGNEQFF | TGTGCCAGCAGTTACTCGAAGGGCAATGAGCAGTTCTTC
once | - | TRBJ2-5 | TRBV12-3/TRBV12-4 | CASKLTAETQYF | TGTGCCAGCAAACTTACGGCGGAGACCCAGTACTTC
- | - | TRBJ1-2 | TRBV20-1 | CSASPSGGYGYTF | TGCAGTGCTAGCCCCAGTGGAGGGTATGGCTACACCTTC
- | TRBD1 | TRBJ1-2 | TRBV7-9 | CASGDRGNYGYTF | TGTGCCAGCGGGGACAGGGGAAACTATGGCTACACCTTC
- | TRBD2 | TRBJ2-3 | TRBV7-2 | CASSQSGARDTQYF | TGTGCCAGCAGCCAGAGCGGGGCCCGAGATACGCAGTATTTT
- | - | TRBJ1-1 | TRBV7-2 | CASSQKVEAFF | TGTGCCAGCAGCCAGAAGGTCGAAGCTTTCTTT